This T cell receptor beta chain was profiled in a study of T cell responses to AZD1222 COVID-19 vaccine. Assay used: immunoSEQ multiplex PCR; TCRdb lists only in-frame clones, some missing. This table has 95,000 to 110,000 clones, roughly nine tenths appearing once. As regards this clone: Its target is not known.

The V gene's germline CDR1 is MDHEN and CDR2 SYDVKM. This CDR3 has 12 amino acids. Broader study findings: Vaccine-associated CD4 TCRs ranged over spike, dominating at 160-218 and 743-854.

The material was peripheral blood, obtained 28 days after the second dose of the MenACWY control vaccine. The source is an adult who received the MenACWY meningococcal vaccine as a control. V and J are TRBV28 and TRBJ1-2; tentative D call: TRBD1 (5 bases). CDR3 loop: CATGRANYGYTF. Written as DNA, the CDR3 is TGTGCAACGGGCAGGGCGAACTATGGCTACACCTTC.